The next 5 T cell receptor beta chains were all read from a single sample in a study of identical twins (dated by TCRdb to 2016 to 2017). The library was made by 5' RACE. Instrument used: Illumina HiSeq 2000. Clones were called with MiXCR by TCRdb after fastp trimmed the public reads at Q25, and only in-frame beta chains were retained. CDR3 protein sequences are deduplicated, and each keeps its most common genes and DNA. The sample records 750,000 to 950,000 distinct CDR3 sequences, around an eighth of which are singletons. Around 1.6% of the sample goes to the ten largest clones. These same records also appear under a second study, on yellow fever vaccine responses in identical twins.

The sequencing input was PBMCs. These receptor sequences come from a young woman in good health.

The chain carries TRBV15 and TRBJ2-1; D tentatively reads TRBD1 or TRBD2 (5 bases each). V gave up 0 bases and J gave up 9 bases, with 15 bases separating them. Germline lookup yields CDR1 LNHNV and CDR2 YYDKDF (reference sequence). This CDR3 is 15 amino acids long. Here the CDR3 reads CATSRDAGSIGEQFF. The CDR3 region has the DNA TGTGCCACCAGCAGAGATGCAGGGAGTATCGGTGAGCAGTTCTTC.

The J gene is TRBJ2-5, the V gene TRBV12-3 or TRBV12-4; possible D gene TRBD1, 6 bases. Deletions cut 8 bases from V and 5 bases from J, with 24 bases between. The CDR3 is made up of 16 amino acids. The CDR3 DNA reads as TGTGCCAGCGCTGGGTTGGGGACAAATAGGTTGGAGACCCAGTACTTC. It specifies CASAGLGTNRLETQYF.

J is TRBJ2-1 and V is TRBV7-9; the D is unclear. Germline assignment: CDR1 SEHNR and CDR2 FQNEAQ (reference sequence). Trimming stripped 2 bases from V and 0 bases from J, with 8 bases between. The CDR3 contains 15 residues. CDR3 region: CASSLSQSSYNEQFF. CDR3 nucleotide sequence: TGTGCCAGCAGCTTATCACAGAGCTCCTACAATGAGCAGTTCTTC.

This clonotype has more than one count but fewer than ten. The chain carries TRBV10-3 and TRBJ2-2; 13 bases match TRBD2. V lost 6 bases, J lost 5 bases, and 0 bases stayed unmatched. Germline lookup yields CDR1 ENHRY and CDR2 SYGVKD. CDR3 size: 14 residues. In nucleotides, the CDR3 is TGTGCCATCAGGACTAGCGGGGGGACCGGGGAGCTGTTTTTT. It specifies CAIRTSGGTGELFF.

This clonotype has at least ten counts. The V gene is TRBV28, the J gene TRBJ2-3; TRBD2 aligns across 10 bases. Germline V gene sequence: CDR1 MDHEN, CDR2 SYDVKM. The CDR3 spans 16 residues. V was pared by 5 bases and J by 0 bases, with 5 bases of the junction left unmatched. CDR3 residues: CASSPLAGDSTDTQYF. The DNA of the CDR3 is TGTGCCAGCAGTCCTCTAGCGGGAGATAGCACAGATACGCAGTATTTT.